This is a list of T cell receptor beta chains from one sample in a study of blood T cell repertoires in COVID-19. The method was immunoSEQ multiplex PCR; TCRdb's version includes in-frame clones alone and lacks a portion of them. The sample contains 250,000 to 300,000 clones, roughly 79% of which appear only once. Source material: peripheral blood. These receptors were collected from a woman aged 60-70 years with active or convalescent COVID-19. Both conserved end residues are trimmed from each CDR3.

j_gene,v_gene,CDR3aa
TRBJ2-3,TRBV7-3,ASSLTGQGLVPDTQY
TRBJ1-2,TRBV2,ASSTQGWMKYGYT
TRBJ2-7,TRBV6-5,ASRYGQGDYEQY
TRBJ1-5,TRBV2,ASKGLNQPQH
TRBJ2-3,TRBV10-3,AISVSGQGGDTQY
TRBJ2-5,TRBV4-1,ASSQSSGGAVRETQY
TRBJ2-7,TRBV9,ASSVGLAGGTYEQY
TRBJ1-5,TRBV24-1,ATSAGGRNQPQH
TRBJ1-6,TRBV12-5,ASGLVGGTGCSPLH
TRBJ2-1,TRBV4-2,ASSQDSGPIRGRTEIFYNEQF
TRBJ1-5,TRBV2,ASSATGQPQH
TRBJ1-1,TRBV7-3,ASSIHHLGTEAF
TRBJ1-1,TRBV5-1,ASSSTGTKNTEAF
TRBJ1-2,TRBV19,ASSTSLPGQGKRYGYT
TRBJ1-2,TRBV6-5,ASSSGPGGGYT
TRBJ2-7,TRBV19,ASSSSGVSYEQY
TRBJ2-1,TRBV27,ASSLSVAGGAYNEQF
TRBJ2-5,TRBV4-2,ASSQGLAGVGETQY